The T cell receptor beta chain described here comes from a study of breast tumors, draining lymph nodes, adjacent tissues. Breast cancer patients provided tissue from their axillary draining lymph nodes. TCRdb recomputed calls from the multiplex PCR reads with MiXCR, one row per CDR3 protein. The sample carries some 130,000 distinct CDR3 sequences, 15% to 20% recorded once. Germline V gene lookup returns CDR1 LGHNA and CDR2 YNFKEQ. CDR3 length: 16 amino acids. V shed 0 bases and J 9 bases; nucleotides not matched to a gene: 8. Concerning this clonotype: This sequence may be a read error, since a much larger clone differs from it by one base.

Sequenced: axillary lymph node tissue. The sequence came from a female donor with breast cancer. Some clones in this sample may be carry-over from other donors' samples. The chain employs TRBV4-2 and TRBJ2-5; 12 positions match TRBD2. The CDR3 reads CASSQDLTSGGEAQYF. DNA for the CDR3: TGTGCCAGCAGCCAAGATCTGACTAGCGGGGGTGAGGCCCAGTACTTC.